The clone carrying this T cell receptor (beta chain) was seen a few times. The antigen is unknown. The germline V and J ends were trimmed by 1 base and 2 bases, with 6 bases remaining between them. This CDR3 contains 15 residues. The germline V gene encodes CDR1 LGHNA and CDR2 YSLEER. The record originates from a study of human T cells and chemical hapten exposure. Study conclusions and caveats: The study found that DPC sensitization did not change TCRs above 1 in 1000 frequency.

Time point given: patch test 3, about 24 weeks after DPC sensitization. The treatment: therapeutic diphenylcyclopropenone sensitization with weekly scalp DPC. Patch tests were applied only after blood draws. TCRdb called the RACE reads again in MiXCR, with one record for every CDR3 protein. The sample holds 99,000 or so distinct CDR3 sequences, 30% to 35% seen once. The source material was whole blood, sampled in connection with sensitization to the hapten diphenylcyclopropenone (DPC). The rearrangement links TRBV4-3 to TRBJ2-6, with D uncertain. This receptor was obtained from a man aged 40-55 years with alopecia areata. Some clones in this sample may be carry-over from other donors' samples. This chain's CDR3 is CASSQVGTGANVLTF. DNA for the CDR3: TGCGCCAGCAGCCAAGTTGGTACTGGGGCCAACGTCCTGACTTTC.